The present entry profiles one T cell receptor beta chain with its context. This entry is derived from a study of regulatory dendritic cells for organ transplantation. Profiled with immunoSEQ multiplex PCR; TCRdb holds only in-frame clones, not every one. The sample contains about 28,000 clones, approximately 82% of which appear only once. V gave up 3 bases and J gave up 6 bases; unmatched junction bases: 7. This CDR3 comprises 16 residues. Germline V CDR1 and CDR2: SGHNT, YYREEE (reference sequence). The rearrangement links TRBV5-4 to TRBJ2-2, with TRBD1 matching 11 bases. This clonotype originated in a human donor in good health. The material sequenced was naive CD4+ T cells from blood. The subset was: CD45RA+ naive T cells. CDR3 in DNA: TGTGCCAGCAGCTCCCTGGGACAGGGGGTTCCCGGGGAGCTGTTTTTT. Its protein product is CASSSLGQGVPGELFF.